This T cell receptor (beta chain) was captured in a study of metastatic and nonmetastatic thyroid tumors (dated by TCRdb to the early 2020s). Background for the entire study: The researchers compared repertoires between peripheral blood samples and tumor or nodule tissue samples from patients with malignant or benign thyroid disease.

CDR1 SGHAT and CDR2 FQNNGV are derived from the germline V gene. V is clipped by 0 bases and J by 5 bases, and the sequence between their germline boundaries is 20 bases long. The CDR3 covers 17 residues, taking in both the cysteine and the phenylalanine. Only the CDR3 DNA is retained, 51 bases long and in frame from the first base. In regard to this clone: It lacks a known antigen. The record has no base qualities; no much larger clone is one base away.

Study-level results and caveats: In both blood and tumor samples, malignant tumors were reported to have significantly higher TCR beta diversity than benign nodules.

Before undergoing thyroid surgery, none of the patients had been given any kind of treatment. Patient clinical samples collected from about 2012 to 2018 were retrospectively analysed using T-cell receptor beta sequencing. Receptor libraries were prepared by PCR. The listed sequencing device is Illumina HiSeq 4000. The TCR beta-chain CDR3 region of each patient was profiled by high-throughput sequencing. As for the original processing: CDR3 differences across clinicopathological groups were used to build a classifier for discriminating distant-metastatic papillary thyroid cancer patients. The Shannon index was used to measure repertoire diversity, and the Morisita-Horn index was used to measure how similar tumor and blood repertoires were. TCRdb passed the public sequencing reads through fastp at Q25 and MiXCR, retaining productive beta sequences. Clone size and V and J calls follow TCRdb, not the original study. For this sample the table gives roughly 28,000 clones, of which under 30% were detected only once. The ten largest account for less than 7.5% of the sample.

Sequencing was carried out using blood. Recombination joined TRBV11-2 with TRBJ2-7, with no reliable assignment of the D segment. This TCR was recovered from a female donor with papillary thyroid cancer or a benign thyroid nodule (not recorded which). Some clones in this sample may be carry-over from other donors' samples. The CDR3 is CASSLDPGRLAPNEQYF. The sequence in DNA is TGTGCCAGCAGCTTAGATCCTGGCAGATTGGCACCCAACGAGCAGTACTTC.